The 9 T cell receptor beta chains below all came from one sample that was sequenced in a study of Graves' ophthalmopathy and Graves' hyperthyroidism. Using RNA transcripts, the TCR beta CDR3 regions were amplified. HTBI primers were employed in first-round RT-PCR, then a second-round multiplex PCR followed. TCRdb re-analysed the multiplex PCR reads in MiXCR, keeping a single row per CDR3 protein. The sample yields roughly 400,000 distinct CDR3 sequences, roughly 15% seen once. The sample taken for sequencing was peripheral blood. The receptors stem from an adult woman with stable Graves' hyperthyroidism.

This clonotype was found many times. The gene calls are TRBV7-9 and TRBJ1-5; 11 nucleotides agree with TRBD1. With V trimmed by 5 bases and J by 4 bases, 4 bases remained unmatched. Germline values: CDR1 SEHNR, CDR2 FQNEAQ (reference sequence). The CDR3 has 15 amino acids. CDR3 in amino acids: CASSTGQGENQPQHF. CDR3 coding DNA: TGTGCCAGCAGCACGGGACAGGGGGAAAATCAGCCCCAGCATTTT.

The chain carries TRBV2 and TRBJ2-7, with TRBD2 as a possible D gene (6 bases). The CDR3 loop spans 13 amino acids. Deletions cut 10 bases from V and 0 bases from J, with 13 bases between. Germline V gene data show CDR1 as SNHLY and CDR2 as FYNNEI. The CDR3: CATRGTRSYEQYF. The CDR3 nucleotides read TGTGCCACTCGGGGGACCCGCTCCTACGAGCAGTACTTC.

This clonotype was counted ten times or more. This sequence joins TRBV27 and TRBJ2-7; D possibly corresponds to TRBD1 (6 bases). The CDR3 has 16 residues. Per the germline V gene, CDR1 is MNHEY and CDR2 is SMNVEV (reference sequence). V gave up 3 bases and J gave up 2 bases, with 17 bases separating them. The CDR3 region has the DNA TGTGCCAGCAGTTTGATGACAGGACTTGCACCCTACGAGCAGTACTTC. Amino acids: CASSLMTGLAPYEQYF.

The sample holds a few counts of this clonotype. The rearrangement joins TRBV20-1 to TRBJ2-2, with 16 bases identical to TRBD2. V lost 4 bases to trimming and J lost 5 bases; unmatched junction nucleotides: 19. The CDR3 length is 21 residues. Germline V lookup: CDR1 DFQATT, CDR2 SNEGSKA (reference sequence). The CDR3 DNA sequence: TGCAGTGCTAAGGACATTCCGGGACTAGCGGGAGGGTATGAGAGAACCGGGGAGCTGTTTTTT. Its translation is CSAKDIPGLAGGYERTGELFF.

This clonotype was picked up many times. The CDR3 loop is CASSERGKIYSNQPQHF. For the CDR3, the DNA is TGTGCCAGCAGTGAACGGGGGAAGATATATAGCAATCAGCCCCAGCATTTT. The rearrangement joins TRBV2 to TRBJ1-5; D may be TRBD1 (5 bases). Trimming removed 2 bases at V and 0 bases at J, with 14 bases between. CDR1 is SNHLY, CDR2 FYNNEI, per germline. The CDR3 consists of 17 residues.

Remarks on this clonotype: Likely a read error: the CDR3 ends without its conserved phenylalanine or tryptophan. This chain connects TRBV20-1 to TRBJ1-1; a weak D match, TRBD1 (6 bases). Between the trimmed V and J ends, which lost 6 bases and 6 bases, there was a span of 14 bases. CDR1 and CDR2 from the germline V gene are DFQATT and SNEGSKA (reference sequence). The CDR3 loop spans 12 amino acids. Here the CDR3 reads CSATPTGSEAFY. DNA for the CDR3: TGCAGTGCGACCCCCACAGGGTCTGAAGCTTTCTAT.

This clonotype was counted at least ten times. This chain joins TRBV2 and TRBJ1-5, with a weak D call TRBD1 (6 bases). Trimming cost V 0 bases and J 6 bases, with 12 bases left between them. This CDR3 spans 15 amino acids. Per the germline V gene, CDR1 is SNHLY and CDR2 is FYNNEI. In DNA, the CDR3 is TGTGCCAGCAGTGAAGCGCGGGGGCACTTTCAGCCCCAGCATTTT. This translates into CASSEARGHFQPQHF.

This clonotype has at least ten counts. This chain joins TRBV6-1 and TRBJ1-1; TRBD1 matches at 10 bases. The CDR3 contains 14 residues. After removal of 3 bases from V and 4 bases from J, the junction contained 2 bases not matched to a gene. The germline V gene has CDR1 MNHNS and CDR2 SASEGT. CDR3 residues: CASSDRDRGTEAFF. Written as DNA, the CDR3 is TGTGCCAGCAGTGACCGGGACAGGGGCACTGAAGCTTTCTTT.

The sample holds many counts of this clonotype. This sequence joins TRBV30 and TRBJ1-2; D is unresolved. Germline V lookup: CDR1 GTSNPN, CDR2 SVGIG (reference sequence). This CDR3 is built from 15 residues. Trimming pared 0 bases from V and 0 bases from J, leaving 11 bases between. This chain's CDR3 is CAWSVRRRTNYGYTF. CDR3 in DNA: TGTGCCTGGAGTGTCCGAAGGCGAACTAACTATGGCTACACCTTC.